The next 20 T cell receptor beta chains were all read from a single sample in a study of T cells in Graves' hyperthyroidism and ophthalmopathy. Amplified regions were TCR beta CDR3 sequences from RNA transcripts. HTBI primers were used for first-round RT-PCR of the TCR CDR3. TCRdb re-called the multiplex PCR reads through MiXCR, storing one row per CDR3 protein. The sample lists approximately 640,000 distinct CDR3 sequences, roughly 17% occurring once. The sample comprised blood. The receptors derive from a man aged 45 to 65 with Graves' hyperthyroidism.

V and J are TRBV12-3 or TRBV12-4 and TRBJ2-7; perhaps TRBD2 as D (6 bases). CDR3 length: 14 amino acids. V lost 8 bases and J lost 5, with 19 bases in between. CDR3 sequence reads: CASGIRGRHHEQYF. CDR3 coding DNA: TGTGCCAGCGGCATCCGGGGGAGACACCACGAGCAGTACTTC.

This clonotype has just a few counts. V and J are TRBV10-3 and TRBJ2-7; 10 bases are shared with TRBD2. Germline V gives CDR1 ENHRY, CDR2 SYGVKD. The trim removed 6 bases at V and 2 bases at J, leaving 7 bases unmatched. The CDR3 has 15 amino acids. The CDR3 spells CAIRDKREGTYEQYF. As DNA, the CDR3 is TGTGCCATCAGGGATAAGCGGGAGGGAACCTACGAGCAGTACTTC.

This clonotype was seen repeatedly, ten times or more. V usage is TRBV6-1 and J usage is TRBJ1-1; D is undetermined. CDR3 size: 15 residues. Per the germline V gene, CDR1 is MNHNS and CDR2 is SASEGT. Trimming shortened V by 0 bases and J by 5 bases, and 13 bases separated the two germline ends. The CDR3 sequence: CASSEALGLGTEAFF. The CDR3 DNA reads as TGTGCCAGCAGTGAAGCGCTGGGGTTGGGGACTGAAGCTTTCTTT.

This clonotype was detected ten times or more. The chain joins TRBV19 to TRBJ1-1; 9 bases agree with TRBD1. The CDR3 extends over 15 amino acids. In germline, CDR1 is LNHDA, CDR2 SQIVND (reference sequence). V was pared by 5 bases and J by 3 bases, with 7 bases of the junction left unmatched. The CDR3 region is CASSVRQGEDTEAFF. CDR3 in DNA: TGTGCCAGTAGTGTTCGACAGGGGGAGGACACTGAAGCTTTCTTT.

This clonotype has ten or more counts. This chain uses TRBV28 with TRBJ2-3; 11 nucleotides line up with TRBD2. Germline CDR1 reads MDHEN; CDR2 reads SYDVKM. After removal of 2 bases from V and 4 bases from J, the junction contained 5 bases not matched to a gene. The CDR3 covers 16 residues. The CDR3 loop reads CASSLVLAGESDTQYF. The CDR3 bases are TGTGCCAGCAGTTTAGTACTAGCGGGAGAATCAGATACGCAGTATTTT.

This clonotype has ten or more counts. J is TRBJ2-1 and V is TRBV2, with a weak D call TRBD1 (6 bases). CDR3 length: 15 residues. Trimming shortened V by 3 bases and J by 8 bases, and 17 bases separated the two germline ends. CDR1 and CDR2 (germline): SNHLY, FYNNEI. The CDR3 here is CASSERQGTPHEQFF. CDR3 nucleotide sequence: TGTGCCAGCAGTGAGAGGCAGGGGACCCCGCATGAGCAGTTCTTC.

This clonotype was counted only a few times. The genes are TRBV20-1 and TRBJ2-7, with 11 bases lining up with TRBD1. V shed 7 bases, J shed 5 bases, and the junction held 7 bases outside the gene matches. The CDR3 is 13 amino acids. Germline V gene data show CDR1 as DFQATT and CDR2 as SNEGSKA (reference sequence). CDR3 sequence (DNA): TGCAGTGTCTTGGGACAGGGGGTGAACGAGCAGTACTTC. Encoded protein: CSVLGQGVNEQYF.

The table lists this clonotype with many counts. The J gene is TRBJ2-3, the V gene TRBV30, with 9 bases that match TRBD1. J was trimmed by 0 bases and V by 2 bases; bases with no gene match: 3. The CDR3 spans 15 residues. CDR1 is GTSNPN, CDR2 SVGIG, per germline (reference sequence). CDR3 loop: CAWSPGTGSTDTQYF. CDR3 DNA: TGTGCCTGGAGTCCAGGGACAGGGAGCACAGATACGCAGTATTTT.

As for this clonotype: A read error may be the cause here, since a much bigger clone is one base away. V gene TRBV3-1 combines with J gene TRBJ1-6; D uncertain. The ends were cut back, 4 bases at V and 7 bases at J, with 14 bases in the middle. The CDR3 is made up of 15 amino acids. Germline V gives CDR1 LGHDT, CDR2 YNNKEL (reference sequence). CDR3 protein: CASSLDETDNSPLHF. The CDR3 nucleotides are TGTGCCAGCAGCCTAGATGAGACCGACAATTCACCCCTCCACTTT.

This sequence joins TRBV6-5 and TRBJ2-2, with D possibly TRBD2 on 6 matching bases. The germline V gene has CDR1 MNHEY and CDR2 SVGAGI. Trimming pared 2 bases from V and 1 base from J, leaving 11 bases between. The CDR3 totals 16 residues. CDR3 in amino acids: CASSYVGGGNTGELFF. The CDR3 coding sequence is TGTGCCAGCAGTTACGTCGGGGGAGGGAACACCGGGGAGCTGTTTTTT.

This chain's CDR3 is CASSQGTSGTNTGELFF. DNA for the CDR3: TGCGCCAGCAGCCAGGGGACTAGCGGGACGAACACCGGGGAGCTGTTTTTT. The chain recombines TRBV4-1 with TRBJ2-2; TRBD2 matches at 13 bases. The CDR3 spans 17 residues. Germline V CDR1 and CDR2: MGHRA, YSYEKL. The V gene end was trimmed by 3 bases and the J gene end by 0 bases; junction bases not matched to a gene: 1.

The rearrangement uses TRBV12-3 or TRBV12-4 and TRBJ2-1; 9 nucleotides agree with TRBD2. This CDR3 spans 14 amino acids. J gave up 6 bases and V 7 bases, and 7 bases lay outside the gene matches. The CDR3 coding sequence is TGTGCCAGCATTGGTAGCGGGAGTCTCAATGAGCAGTTCTTC. It translates to CASIGSGSLNEQFF.

In the case of this clonotype: Being one base from a much bigger clone, this may be a read error. The DNA for the CDR3 is TGCAGTTCAAACAGGTCGGGTCAGCCCCAGCATTTT. It is translated as CSSNRSGQPQHF. This sequence joins TRBV20-1 and TRBJ1-5; possible D gene TRBD1, 5 bases. The ends were cut back, 8 bases at V and 6 bases at J, with 14 bases in the middle. The CDR3 length is 12 residues. Germline CDR1 reads DFQATT; CDR2 reads SNEGSKA (reference sequence).

The rearrangement links TRBV13 to TRBJ2-1; 13 bases match TRBD2. Per the germline V gene, CDR1 is PRHDT and CDR2 is FYEKMQ (reference sequence). The CDR3 loop spans 17 amino acids. V shed 4 bases and J 3 bases; nucleotides not matched to a gene: 6. The CDR3 DNA follows: TGTGCCAGCAGCTCCGGACTAGCGGGAGTAGGCTACAATGAGCAGTTCTTC. It codes for CASSSGLAGVGYNEQFF.

This clonotype was counted ten times or more. The chain employs TRBV24-1 and TRBJ2-6, with D possibly matching TRBD1 (5 bases). Trimming took 2 bases from V and 0 from J, leaving 13 bases between them. This CDR3 has 18 amino acids. Per the germline V gene, CDR1 is KGHDR and CDR2 is SFDVKD. DNA of the CDR3: TGTGCCACCAGTGATTCTGGACAATGGGGCTCTGGGGCCAACGTCCTGACTTTC. Its translation: CATSDSGQWGSGANVLTF.

This clonotype was counted many times. This rearrangement joins TRBV6-1 to TRBJ2-7; D gene uncertain. Germline CDR1 reads MNHNS; CDR2 reads SASEGT. Deletions cut 6 bases from V and 2 bases from J, with 11 bases between. The CDR3 covers 13 residues. CDR3 region: CASSELAAYEQYF. The CDR3 DNA reads TGTGCCAGCAGCGAGTTGGCCGCCTACGAGCAGTACTTC.

On this clonotype: Germline and junction disagree at one end, which may indicate a read error. The rearrangement uses TRBV11-2 and TRBJ2-5; TRBD1 or TRBD2 may be the D gene (5 bases each). The CDR3 contains 16 residues. Looked up from germline, CDR1 is SGHAT and CDR2 is FQNNGV. CDR3 in amino acids: CGSGLDRTKYQETQYF. CDR3 nucleotide sequence: TGTGGCAGCGGCTTAGATCGGACAAAGTACCAAGAGACCCAGTACTTC.

This clonotype came up many times. This sequence joins TRBV11-2 and TRBJ2-3; D call uncertain. The CDR3 is 14 residues long. V gave up 4 bases and J gave up 6 bases, with 14 bases separating them. CDR1 is SGHAT, CDR2 FQNNGV, per germline. The CDR3 here is CASSSAYGRDTQYF. Written as DNA, the CDR3 is TGTGCCAGCAGCTCCGCCTATGGAAGGGATACGCAGTATTTT.

This clonotype has a handful of counts. This CDR3 reads CATSESRGNQPQHF. The CDR3 coding sequence is TGTGCCACCAGTGAATCCAGGGGTAATCAGCCCCAGCATTTT. V is TRBV24-1 and J is TRBJ1-5; a weak D match, TRBD1 (6 bases). CDR3 length equals 14 residues. Germline V gene lookup returns CDR1 KGHDR and CDR2 SFDVKD. V gave up 4 bases and J gave up 4 bases, with 10 bases separating them.

This clonotype was seen ten or more times. The chain combines TRBV28 with TRBJ1-2; 7 bases fit TRBD1. J lost 3 bases, V lost 5 bases, and 12 bases had no gene match. Germline V gene lookup returns CDR1 MDHEN and CDR2 SYDVKM. This CDR3 contains 16 residues. This chain's CDR3 is CASSLISLRGYYGYTF. In DNA form, the CDR3 reads TGTGCCAGCAGTCTCATCTCTCTCAGGGGGTACTATGGCTACACCTTC.